One and the same sample provided the 25 T cell receptor beta chains below, sequenced in a study of T-cell reconstitution after alpha-beta-depleted transplantation in children. During its preparation, the TCRbeta library received unique molecular identifiers. TCRdb re-called the PCR reads with MiXCR, one entry per CDR3 protein. Among 350,000 to 450,000 distinct CDR3 sequences listed, about 14% were seen once. Sequences were derived from PBMCs, sampled from the stem cell graft. The receptors stem from a human donor who donated a stem cell graft to a child with Fanconi anemia.

This clonotype has at least ten counts. The chain recombines TRBV20-1 with TRBJ2-1; D possibly uses TRBD1 or TRBD2 (7 bases each). The germline V gene has CDR1 DFQATT and CDR2 SNEGSKA (reference sequence). The CDR3 contains 12 residues. Trimming removed 3 bases from V and 9 bases from J, with 12 bases in between. The CDR3 sequence: CSARTGRVEQFF. CDR3 nucleotide sequence: TGCAGTGCTAGGACAGGGAGGGTTGAGCAGTTCTTC.

The chain carries TRBV20-1 and TRBJ2-5; unclear D gene. The V gene's germline CDR1 is DFQATT and CDR2 SNEGSKA (reference sequence). Trimming took 0 bases from V and 3 from J, leaving 17 bases between them. The CDR3 spans 16 residues. CDR3 loop: CSARDPLSGHKETQYF. CDR3 nucleotides: TGCAGTGCTAGAGATCCCCTTTCAGGCCACAAAGAGACCCAGTACTTC.

This clonotype was counted only a few times. A junction boundary mismatches the germline segment, possibly from a read error. The chain links TRBV11-2 to TRBJ1-2; 8 bases map to TRBD1. CDR1 is SGHAT and CDR2 is FQNNGV in the germline V gene. The CDR3 loop spans 12 amino acids. CDR3 sequence reads: CASSRQGIASSF. CDR3 DNA sequence: TGTGCCAGCAGCCGACAGGGGATCGCATCGAGCTTC.

The table lists this clonotype with many counts. The CDR3 reads CSAQLAGVATGELFF. CDR3 DNA sequence: TGCAGTGCACAGCTAGCGGGGGTTGCAACCGGGGAGCTGTTTTTT. The gene calls are TRBV20-1 and TRBJ2-2, with TRBD2 identical over 10 bases. Trimming cost V 6 bases and J 5 bases; bases outside gene matches: 9. The CDR3 runs to 15 residues. CDR1 and CDR2 from the germline V gene are DFQATT and SNEGSKA (reference sequence).

V usage is TRBV4-2 and J usage is TRBJ2-1; D remains unclear. V was clipped by 4 bases and J by 6 bases, with 10 bases between them. Germline V CDR1 and CDR2: LGHNA, YNFKEQ. The CDR3 has 13 residues. The DNA of the CDR3 is TGTGCCAGCAGCCCCGTCCAGCGCAATGAGCAGTTCTTC. This encodes CASSPVQRNEQFF.

The chain recombines TRBV4-3 with TRBJ1-4; 9 bases are a match to TRBD1. CDR3 length equals 16 residues. Germline CDR1 and CDR2: LGHNA and YSLEER. V lost 0 bases to trimming and J lost 8 bases; unmatched junction nucleotides: 7. CDR3 coding DNA: TGCGCCAGCAGCCAAGAAAGGGACAGGGCTCGGGAAAAACTGTTTTTT. Protein sequence: CASSQERDRAREKLFF.

J is TRBJ2-5 and V is TRBV19; no clear D gene. Trimming cost V 3 bases and J 1 base, with 12 bases left between them. This CDR3 spans 15 amino acids. CDR1 and CDR2 (germline): LNHDA, SQIVND (reference sequence). The CDR3 loop reads CASSIAATTQETQYF. The CDR3 DNA reads as TGTGCCAGTAGTATTGCGGCAACGACCCAAGAGACCCAGTACTTC.

In this sample, this clonotype turned up many times. This sequence joins TRBV29-1 and TRBJ2-5; 7 positions match TRBD1. V was pared by 4 bases and J by 4 bases, with 6 bases of the junction left unmatched. Looked up from germline, CDR1 is SQVTM and CDR2 is ANQGSEA. This CDR3 region has 13 residues. The CDR3 DNA reads TGCAGCGTTGTTGAAAGGACAGGAGAGACCCAGTACTTC. It specifies CSVVERTGETQYF.

V and J are TRBV11-2 and TRBJ1-4; D uncertain. Germline CDR1 SGHAT, CDR2 FQNNGV. CDR3 size: 14 residues. The ends were cut back, 3 bases at V and 8 bases at J, with 13 bases in the middle. The CDR3 sequence is CASSFSSGGEKLFF. DNA for the CDR3: TGTGCCAGCAGCTTTTCTTCCGGCGGCGAAAAACTGTTTTTT. Full variable domain (missing parts from reference TRBV11-2 and TRBJ1-4): EAGVAQSPRYKIIEKRQSVAFWCNPISGHATLYWYQQILGQGPKLLIQFQNNGVVDDSQLPKDRFSAERLKGVDSTLKIQPAKLEDSAVYLCASSFSSGGEKLFFGSGTQLSVL.

In this sample, this clonotype turned up a few times. This chain connects TRBV5-1 to TRBJ1-1; 10 positions match TRBD1. Trimming cost V 1 base and J 5 bases; bases outside gene matches: 5. There are 15 residues in the CDR3. Germline V gene data show CDR1 as SGHRS and CDR2 as YFSETQ. In DNA, the CDR3 is TGCGCCAGCAGCTTGTTGCCGGGACAGGGGACTGAAGCTTTCTTT. This sequence encodes CASSLLPGQGTEAFF.

This clonotype was counted only a few times. V usage is TRBV20-1 and J usage is TRBJ2-2, with D maybe TRBD1 (6 bases). The CDR3 spans 15 residues. V was trimmed by 1 base and J by 4 bases, leaving 13 bases between them. Per germline, CDR1 DFQATT and CDR2 SNEGSKA (reference sequence). DNA of the CDR3: TGCAGTGCTAGAGGGGCAGGGGATCGCACCGGGGAGCTGTTTTTT. It codes for CSARGAGDRTGELFF.

This clonotype was counted only a few times. This rearrangement joins TRBV19 to TRBJ2-6; maybe TRBD1 (5 bases). The V gene lost 7 bases and the J gene lost 0 bases, with 13 bases spanning the gap. Per the germline V gene, CDR1 is LNHDA and CDR2 is SQIVND (reference sequence). The CDR3 is 16 residues long. DNA of the CDR3: TGTGCCAGTACGACAGACCACGACTCTGGGGCCAACGTCCTGACTTTC. Encoded protein: CASTTDHDSGANVLTF.

V gene TRBV6-6 combines with J gene TRBJ1-1; 7 bases are shared with TRBD1. V shed 5 bases, J shed 6 bases, and the junction held 6 bases outside the gene matches. This CDR3 comprises 13 residues. CDR1 and CDR2 (germline): MNHNY, SVGAGI (reference sequence). CDR3 protein: CASSPRGVAEAFF. The CDR3 bases are TGTGCCAGCAGTCCCAGGGGGGTTGCTGAAGCTTTCTTT.

This clonotype turned up a few times. V and J are TRBV5-5 and TRBJ2-7; 8 nucleotides match TRBD1. Germline V gene data show CDR1 as SGHKS and CDR2 as YYEKEE (reference sequence). J lost 2 bases, V lost 4 bases, and 8 bases had no gene match. The CDR3 is made up of 15 amino acids. For the CDR3, the DNA is TGTGCCAGCAGCATTACAGGGGGGTCTACCTACGAGCAGTACTTC. Translation: CASSITGGSTYEQYF.

In this sample, this clonotype turned up many times. V usage is TRBV10-3 and J usage is TRBJ1-3; no reliable D call. Trimming stripped 5 bases from V and 0 bases from J, with 14 bases between. Per the germline V gene, CDR1 is ENHRY and CDR2 is SYGVKD. The CDR3 covers 16 residues. The CDR3 sequence: CAISPTRQNSGNTIYF. The DNA of the CDR3 is TGTGCCATCAGTCCAACCCGGCAAAACTCTGGAAACACCATATATTTT.

This rearrangement joins TRBV2 to TRBJ2-7; D perhaps matches TRBD2 (6 bases). Germline CDR1 reads SNHLY; CDR2 reads FYNNEI. CDR3 length: 14 residues. The V and J ends lost 6 bases and 2 bases respectively, with 14 bases between them. The CDR3 DNA reads TGTGCCAGCAGCCCTGGGACTCCCCCCTACGAGCAGTACTTC. Its protein product is CASSPGTPPYEQYF.

The CDR3 protein is CASRDFAGTRPNEQFF. DNA of the CDR3: TGTGCCAGCAGAGATTTTGCCGGGACTAGGCCCAATGAGCAGTTCTTC. The chain is built from TRBV2 and TRBJ2-1; 8 bases are shared with TRBD2. The trim removed 6 bases at V and 6 bases at J, leaving 13 bases unmatched. The CDR3 contains 16 residues. CDR1 is SNHLY, CDR2 FYNNEI, per germline.

This clonotype was seen at least ten times. The chain combines TRBV20-1 with TRBJ1-6; no firm D call. The germline V gene has CDR1 DFQATT and CDR2 SNEGSKA (reference sequence). This CDR3 has 14 amino acids. Between the trimmed V and J ends, which lost 3 bases and 0 bases, there was a span of 6 bases. As DNA, the CDR3 is TGCAGTGCTAGGGACGACTCCTATAATTCACCCCTCCACTTT. Translated, it gives CSARDDSYNSPLHF.

In this sample, this clonotype turned up many times. This chain connects TRBV6-1 to TRBJ1-2; a weak D match, TRBD1 (6 bases). This CDR3 is 13 amino acids long. In germline, CDR1 is MNHNS, CDR2 SASEGT. V was clipped by 7 bases and J by 4 bases, with 13 bases between them. In DNA, the CDR3 is TGTGCCAGCACCCCTTTGGGGGCCTATGGCTACACCTTC. It encodes CASTPLGAYGYTF.

The chain is built from TRBV7-2 and TRBJ2-1; 8 nucleotides line up with TRBD2. This CDR3 is built from 15 residues. V lost 4 bases to trimming and J lost 4 bases; unmatched junction nucleotides: 6. Germline CDR1 reads SGHTA; CDR2 reads FQGNSA. As DNA, the CDR3 is TGTGCCAGCAGCTCGGGACTAGATTCGTACAATGAGCAGTTCTTC. The encoded protein is CASSSGLDSYNEQFF.

The sample holds many counts of this clonotype. V gene TRBV5-1 combines with J gene TRBJ1-1; D is unresolved. V was pared by 0 bases and J by 1 base, with 10 bases between. Germline V lookup: CDR1 SGHRS, CDR2 YFSETQ. The CDR3 loop spans 15 amino acids. CDR3 DNA sequence: TGCGCCAGCAGCTTGGAGGGTTCCCCGAACACTGAAGCTTTCTTT. Amino acid sequence: CASSLEGSPNTEAFF.

This clonotype was counted a few times. The gene calls are TRBV12-3 or TRBV12-4 and TRBJ2-1, with 10 positions matching TRBD1. The V segment lost 8 bases and the J segment 5 bases; nucleotides outside the gene matches: 12. There are 16 residues in the CDR3. CDR3 loop: CASRWRGTGVHNEQFF. The CDR3 DNA is TGTGCCAGCCGATGGCGCGGGACAGGGGTCCACAATGAGCAGTTCTTC.

The rearrangement uses TRBV27 and TRBJ1-6; D not resolved. V was shortened by 8 bases and J by 7 bases, with 18 bases between the two germline ends. The CDR3 sequence is 15 residues long. Per the germline V gene, CDR1 is MNHEY and CDR2 is SMNVEV (reference sequence). The CDR3 DNA reads as TGTGCCAGCGCGAGCGGGCTCGAGAGGAATTCACCCCTCCACTTT. It specifies CASASGLERNSPLHF.

Regarding this clonotype: A much larger clone differs by one base, so this may be a read error. This rearrangement joins TRBV12-3 or TRBV12-4 to TRBJ1-1; D remains unclear. V lost 5 bases and J 0 bases, leaving 7 bases between the germline ends. This CDR3 is 13 amino acids long. DNA of the CDR3: TGTGCCAGCAGTGTACAGCTGAACACTGAAGCTTTCTTT. Encoded protein: CASSVQLNTEAFF.

This clonotype was seen repeatedly, ten times or more. The chain couples TRBV5-5 to TRBJ2-1, with 15 bases aligning to TRBD2. Germline V gene lookup returns CDR1 SGHKS and CDR2 YYEKEE (reference sequence). V trimming: 4 bases; J trimming: 7 bases; junction bases outside the gene matches: 3. The CDR3 covers 15 residues. The DNA for the CDR3 is TGTGCCAGCAGCCCCGGGACTAGCGGGGGGAATGAGCAGTTCTTC. It yields the protein CASSPGTSGGNEQFF.